This T cell receptor beta chain was found in a study of OX40 agonist ivuxolimab in advanced cancers. Study-wide context: Treatment of patients was with ivuxolimab, an agonistic anti-OX40 (CD134) antibody. Whole-study findings and limits: CD8+ T cells averaged more expanded clones than CD4+.

Notes on this clone: What it recognizes is unknown.

The assay was immunoSEQ multiplex PCR, and TCRdb's table has in-frame clones only and misses some. This table has tens of thousands of clones, around 82% appearing once. The receptor's source is an adult with an advanced solid tumor such as melanoma, head and neck, liver or kidney cancer. The material sequenced was CD4+ or CD8+ T cells sorted from blood, taken in a trial of the OX40 agonist ivuxolimab.

The CDR3 bases are TGTGCCAGCAGTCCAGGGTTGGGAAACACCATATATTTT. This sequence encodes CASSPGLGNTIYF. This chain connects TRBV2 to TRBJ1-3; possible D gene TRBD1, 5 bases. The CDR3 sequence is 13 residues long. V was clipped by 5 bases and J by 4 bases, with 9 bases between them. Germline V gives CDR1 SNHLY, CDR2 FYNNEI.